Each of the 21 T cell receptor beta chains below was sequenced from the same sample in a study of early T cells in non-severe SARS-CoV-2 infection. TCRdb re-analysed the 5' RACE reads in MiXCR, keeping a single row per CDR3 protein. The profile shows about 60,000 distinct CDR3 sequences, 18% of them singletons. Sequenced here: whole blood, sampled at baseline. These receptors all come from an adult who was a healthcare worker with PCR-confirmed SARS-CoV-2 infection or an uninfected control (not recorded which).

This chain joins TRBV11-2 and TRBJ2-7; D might be TRBD1 (6 bases). The ends were cut back, 3 bases at V and 7 bases at J, with 19 bases in the middle. The CDR3 sequence is 15 residues long. Germline V lookup: CDR1 SGHAT, CDR2 FQNNGV. CDR3 nucleotides: TGTGCCAGCAGCTTCCCCGGGACACCTCCAAGAGAGCAGTACTTC. Its translation: CASSFPGTPPREQYF.

This clonotype has only a few counts. The chain uses TRBV12-3 or TRBV12-4 and TRBJ1-4; D gene uncertain. The CDR3 sequence is 17 residues long. Trimming took off 1 base at V and 2 bases at J, with 14 bases between the two ends. CDR3 residues: CASSLGTLGGTNEKLFF. In DNA, the CDR3 is TGTGCCAGCAGTTTAGGGACGCTTGGTGGTACTAATGAAAAACTGTTTTTT.

V and J are TRBV20-1 and TRBJ1-1, with D possibly being TRBD1 (6 bases). Per germline, CDR1 DFQATT and CDR2 SNEGSKA (reference sequence). V lost 0 bases and J 0 bases, leaving 11 bases between the germline ends. The CDR3 sequence is 15 residues long. As DNA, the CDR3 is TGCAGTGCTAGAGACTCACAGGGAATGAACACTGAAGCTTTCTTT. Translating it yields CSARDSQGMNTEAFF.

This chain links TRBV12-3 or TRBV12-4 with TRBJ1-3; TRBD1 aligns across 9 bases. The CDR3 consists of 13 residues. Trimming at V came to 7 bases and at J to 4 bases, leaving 2 bases not matched to a gene. This CDR3 is CASTTGGGNTIYF. The DNA of the CDR3 is TGTGCCAGCACAACAGGGGGCGGAAACACCATATATTTT.

The chain employs TRBV12-3 or TRBV12-4 and TRBJ2-1, with 13 bases matching TRBD2. Germline trimming cut 6 bases from V and 1 base from J; bases unmatched to any gene: 9. The CDR3 is made up of 18 amino acids. This chain's CDR3 is CASRPGGLAGPSYNEQFF. CDR3 nucleotide sequence: TGTGCCAGCAGGCCTGGGGGACTAGCGGGACCTTCCTACAATGAGCAGTTCTTC.

This clonotype was picked up a small number of times. The genes are TRBV11-2 and TRBJ2-5, with a weak D call TRBD1 (6 bases). Trimming shortened V by 2 bases and J by 5 bases, and 9 bases separated the two germline ends. This CDR3 spans 13 amino acids. Per the germline V gene, CDR1 is SGHAT and CDR2 is FQNNGV. CDR3 region: CASSLFRGETQYF. DNA for the CDR3: TGTGCCAGCAGCTTATTCAGGGGCGAGACCCAGTACTTC.

This clonotype was picked up many times. The genes are TRBV6-1 and TRBJ2-3, with 8 bases aligning to TRBD2. From germline, CDR1 is MNHNS and CDR2 SASEGT. The J segment lost 3 bases and the V segment lost 6 bases, leaving 5 bases of the junction unmatched. The CDR3 is 14 amino acids. The CDR3 DNA reads as TGTGCCAGCAGATCGGGGGGGAGTACAGATACGCAGTATTTT. It encodes CASRSGGSTDTQYF.

This clonotype was seen a handful of times. The genes are TRBV7-9 and TRBJ1-1; a possible D gene is TRBD1 (6 bases). Germline CDR1 is SEHNR and CDR2 is FQNEAQ (reference sequence). The CDR3 spans 14 residues. The V end lost 3 bases, the J end lost 7 bases, and 15 bases lay between the germline ends. CDR3 nucleotides: TGTGCCAGCAGCTTGCGTGGACAGACCTTTGAAGCTTTCTTT. Encoded protein: CASSLRGQTFEAFF. Drawing the rest from reference TRBV7-9 and TRBJ1-1, the complete variable domain is DTGVSQNPRHKITKRGQNVTFRCDPISEHNRLYWYRQTLGQGPEFLTYFQNEAQLEKSRLLSDRFSAERPKGSFSTLEIQRTEQGDSAMYLCASSLRGQTFEAFFGQGTRLTVV.

This clonotype was counted a few times. The V gene is TRBV6-5, the J gene TRBJ2-7, with 9 nucleotides matching TRBD1. After removal of 6 bases from V and 6 bases from J, the junction contained 3 bases not matched to a gene. Germline V lookup: CDR1 MNHEY, CDR2 SVGAGI. The CDR3 is 12 residues long. The CDR3 DNA follows: TGTGCCAGCAGGCAGACAGGGGGCGAGCAGTACTTC. This gives the protein CASRQTGGEQYF.

V gene TRBV5-6 combines with J gene TRBJ2-7; a weak D match, TRBD1 (6 bases). CDR1 and CDR2 (germline): SGHDT, YYEEEE. This CDR3 region has 15 residues. V was cut by 4 bases and J by 0 bases, with 14 bases left in between. CDR3 residues: CASSPQRTDSYEQYF. CDR3 DNA: TGTGCCAGCAGCCCCCAACGGACAGACTCCTACGAGCAGTACTTC.

The genes are TRBV6-2 or TRBV6-3 and TRBJ1-2; D gene unclear. The CDR3 length is 14 residues. Trimming removed 4 bases from V and 8 bases from J, with 17 bases in between. The germline gives CDR1 MNHEY, CDR2 SVGEGT. CDR3 amino acids: CASSSPVGRIGYTF. CDR3 nucleotide sequence: TGTGCCAGCAGTTCCCCCGTGGGGAGAATCGGCTACACCTTC.

This clonotype was seen repeatedly, ten times or more. The chain employs TRBV4-2 and TRBJ1-2; TRBD1 matches 7 bases. CDR1 and CDR2 (germline): LGHNA, YNFKEQ. CDR3 length: 15 amino acids. Losses at the gene ends were 4 bases for V and 4 bases for J; bases not matched to a gene: 9. This CDR3 reads CASSRRQGEGYGYTF. The CDR3 nucleotides are TGTGCCAGCAGCCGGCGACAGGGAGAGGGCTATGGCTACACCTTC.

In its sample, this clonotype was seen many times. The V gene is TRBV12-3 or TRBV12-4, the J gene TRBJ1-1, with 9 bases matching TRBD1. V dropped 7 bases and J dropped 3; count of bases not matched to a gene: 6. The CDR3 is 14 amino acids. This CDR3 reads CASNKQGAHTEAFF. For the CDR3, the DNA is TGTGCCAGCAATAAACAGGGGGCGCACACTGAAGCTTTCTTT.

This rearrangement joins TRBV6-2 or TRBV6-3 to TRBJ2-2; D unclear. V lost 2 bases and J 0 bases, leaving 7 bases between the germline ends. Germline V lookup: CDR1 MNHEY, CDR2 SVGEGT. The CDR3 runs 15 residues. The CDR3 loop reads CASSYRSANTGELFF. The DNA for the CDR3 is TGTGCCAGCAGTTACAGGAGCGCGAACACCGGGGAGCTGTTTTTT.

This clonotype was picked up a small number of times. The J gene is TRBJ2-2, the V gene TRBV18; 9 positions agree with TRBD1. The CDR3 has 15 amino acids. Germline CDR1 reads KGHSH; CDR2 reads LQKENI. J was trimmed by 4 bases and V by 4 bases; bases with no gene match: 4. As DNA, the CDR3 is TGTGCCAGCTCACAGGACAGGGGAGGCACCGGGGAGCTGTTTTTT. Translating gives CASSQDRGGTGELFF.

In this sample, this clonotype turned up a few times. Here the CDR3 DNA reads TGTGCCAGCAGAAAAACTAGCGGGGAGAACACCGGGGAGCTGTTTTTT. Amino acids: CASRKTSGENTGELFF. This sequence joins TRBV11-2 and TRBJ2-2, with TRBD2 matching 10 bases. J lost 1 base, V lost 6 bases, and 5 bases had no gene match. The CDR3 totals 16 residues. Germline V gene lookup returns CDR1 SGHAT and CDR2 FQNNGV.

This clonotype was recorded only once. In this CDR3 the conserved last residue, phenylalanine or tryptophan, is missing, so a read error is likely. The chain employs TRBV6-5 and TRBJ1-1, with a possible D match to TRBD1 (6 bases). V was shortened by 0 bases and J by 7 bases, with 12 bases between the two germline ends. The CDR3 covers 14 residues. Germline loops: CDR1 MNHEY, CDR2 SVGAGI. The CDR3 is CASSYSNRAGEAFL. The CDR3 bases are TGTGCCAGCAGTTACTCGAACAGGGCCGGTGAAGCTTTCCTT.

This clonotype has a handful of counts. V is TRBV2 and J is TRBJ2-2; no clear D. Trimming took off 2 bases at V and 5 bases at J, with 12 bases between the two ends. In germline, CDR1 is SNHLY, CDR2 FYNNEI. The CDR3 is made up of 15 amino acids. CDR3 protein: CASSENPRVTGELFF. The CDR3 DNA follows: TGTGCCAGCAGTGAAAACCCCCGTGTTACCGGGGAGCTGTTTTTT. The full variable domain, its missing parts supplied by reference TRBV2 and TRBJ2-2, is EPEVTQTPSHQVTQMGQEVILRCVPISNHLYFYWYRQILGQKVEFLVSFYNNEISEKSEIFDDQFSVERPDGSNFTLKIRSTKLEDSAMYFCASSENPRVTGELFFGEGSRLTVL.

The chain employs TRBV30 and TRBJ1-2; 11 nucleotides line up with TRBD1. The CDR3 has 15 residues. CDR1 and CDR2 from the germline V gene are GTSNPN and SVGIG (reference sequence). The V and J ends lost 2 bases and 4 bases, in that order; junction bases with no gene match: 6. CDR3 in DNA: TGTGCCTGGAGTATCCCCGGGACAGGGGGCTATGGCTACACCTTC. Residues: CAWSIPGTGGYGYTF.

The V and J genes are TRBV7-9 and TRBJ1-2; D remains unclear. CDR3 length: 14 residues. Germline CDR1 reads SEHNR; CDR2 reads FQNEAQ (reference sequence). V shed 2 bases and J shed 0 bases, with 7 bases lying between them. The CDR3 DNA reads TGTGCCAGCAGCTTAATTGTGGCTAACTATGGCTACACCTTC. Translating gives CASSLIVANYGYTF.

This chain links TRBV5-5 with TRBJ2-5; 10 nucleotides line up with TRBD2. The germline V gene encodes CDR1 SGHKS and CDR2 YYEKEE (reference sequence). The CDR3 is made up of 15 amino acids. Trimming took 4 bases from V and 4 from J; bases not matched to a gene: 7. The CDR3 nucleotides read TGTGCCAGCAGCCGTTGGACTAGCGGTAGAGAGACCCAGTACTTC. This encodes CASSRWTSGRETQYF.